This T cell receptor beta chain is from a study of TIL therapy for anti-PD-1-resistant metastatic lung cancer. Study-level background: Median tumor PD-L1 proportion score was roughly 5.8%. Median tumor mutation burden was roughly 1.4 mutations per megabase.

Time point denoted: pre-treatment sample, taken before nivolumab and TIL therapy. Patients were adults with stage 4 NSCLC. This was the immunoSEQ v3 assay. Sequencing depth was about 2 million read pairs for survey level, about 5-6 million for deep. Measured with immunoSEQ multiplex PCR; TCRdb has only the in-frame clones, and not every one. The table includes about 57,000 clones, about 80% detected once. CDR3 size: 18 residues. Germline-derived CDR1 and CDR2 are SGHRS and YFSETQ. The junction had 15 bases not matched to a gene; V was cut back by 0 bases and J by 9 bases. The sequenced sample was blood, obtained at baseline. This TCR was recovered from a woman between 30 and 79 years old with non-small cell lung cancer. The rearrangement uses TRBV5-1 and TRBJ2-1, with 10 bases fitting TRBD2. In DNA, the CDR3 is TGCGCCAGCAGCTTGGGGTCTAGCGGGGGCCTCCTCATTAGTGAGCAGTTCTTC. The encoded protein is CASSLGSSGGLLISEQFF.